The clone carrying this T cell receptor (beta chain) came up once. Germline lookup yields CDR1 MNHEY and CDR2 SMNVEV (reference sequence). CDR3 length: 15 amino acids. Unmatched junction bases numbered 5, after V lost 5 bases and J lost 1 base. TCRdb keeps only in-frame clones here, not all; method: immunoSEQ multiplex PCR. Of roughly 120,000 clones listed, 93% were seen once; the top ten hold around 1.8%. This sample stems from a study of control samples from healthy donors and cancer patients. Specimen: PBMCs. This TCR was recovered from a man aged 50-60 years with head and neck cancer. This chain links TRBV27 with TRBJ2-1, with 7 bases identical to TRBD1. CDR3 coding DNA: TGTGCCAGCAGTGTCAGGGGGAGTTCCTACAATGAGCAGTTCTTC. Translation gives CASSVRGSSYNEQFF.